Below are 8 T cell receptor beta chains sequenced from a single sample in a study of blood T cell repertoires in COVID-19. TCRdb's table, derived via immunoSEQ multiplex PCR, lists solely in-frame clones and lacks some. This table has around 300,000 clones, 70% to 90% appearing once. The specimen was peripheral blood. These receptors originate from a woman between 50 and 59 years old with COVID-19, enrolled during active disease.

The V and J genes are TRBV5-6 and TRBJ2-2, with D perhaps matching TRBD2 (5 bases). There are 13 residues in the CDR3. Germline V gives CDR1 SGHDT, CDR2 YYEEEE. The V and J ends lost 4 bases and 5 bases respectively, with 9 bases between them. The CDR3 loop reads CASSGRSTGELFF. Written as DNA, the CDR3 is TGTGCCAGCAGCGGGAGAAGTACCGGGGAGCTGTTTTTT.

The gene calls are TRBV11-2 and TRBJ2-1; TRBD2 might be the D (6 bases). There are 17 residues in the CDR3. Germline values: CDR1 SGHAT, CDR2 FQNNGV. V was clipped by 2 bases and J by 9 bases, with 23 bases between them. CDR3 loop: CASSLRLWASAFSEQFF. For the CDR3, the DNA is TGTGCCAGCAGCTTACGCCTATGGGCTAGCGCGTTCAGTGAGCAGTTCTTC.

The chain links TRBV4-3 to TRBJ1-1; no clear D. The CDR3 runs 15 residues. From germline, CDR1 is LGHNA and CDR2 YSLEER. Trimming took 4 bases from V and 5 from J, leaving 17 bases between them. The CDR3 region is CASSPMPRGGTEAFF. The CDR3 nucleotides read TGCGCCAGCAGCCCAATGCCCCGGGGAGGGACTGAAGCTTTCTTT.

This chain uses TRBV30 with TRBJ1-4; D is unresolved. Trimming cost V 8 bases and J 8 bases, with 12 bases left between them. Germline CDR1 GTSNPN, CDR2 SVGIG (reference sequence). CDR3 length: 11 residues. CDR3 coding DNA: TGTGCCGGGCTCGGGAACGAAAAACTGTTTTTT. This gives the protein CAGLGNEKLFF.

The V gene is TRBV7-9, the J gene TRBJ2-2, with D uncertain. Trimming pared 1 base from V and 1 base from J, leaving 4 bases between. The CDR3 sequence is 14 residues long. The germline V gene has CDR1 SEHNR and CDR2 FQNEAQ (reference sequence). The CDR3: CASSLDGNTGELFF. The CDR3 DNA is TGTGCCAGCAGCTTAGACGGGAACACCGGGGAGCTGTTTTTT.

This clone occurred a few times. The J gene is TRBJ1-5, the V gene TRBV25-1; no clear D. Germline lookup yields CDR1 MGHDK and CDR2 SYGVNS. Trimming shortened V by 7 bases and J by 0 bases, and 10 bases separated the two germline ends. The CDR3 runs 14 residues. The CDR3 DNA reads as TGTGCCAGCATAGTACAGATTAGCAATCAGCCCCAGCATTTT. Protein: CASIVQISNQPQHF.

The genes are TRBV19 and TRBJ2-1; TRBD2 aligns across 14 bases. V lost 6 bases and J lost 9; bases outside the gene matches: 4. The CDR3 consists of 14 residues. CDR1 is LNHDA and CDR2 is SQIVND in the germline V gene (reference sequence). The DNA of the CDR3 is TGTGCCAGTAGGACTAGCGGGAGGGTGGGTGAGCAGTTCTTC. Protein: CASRTSGRVGEQFF.

This CDR3 reads CASSQGEVGELFF. The DNA of the CDR3 is TGTGCCAGCAGCCAGGGGGAAGTCGGGGAGCTGTTTTTT. The gene calls are TRBV6-2 or TRBV6-3 and TRBJ2-2; 7 bases are a match to TRBD1. J gave up 7 bases and V 6 bases, and 5 bases lay outside the gene matches. Germline values: CDR1 MNHEY, CDR2 SVGEGT. This CDR3 has 13 residues.